This T cell receptor (beta chain) was identified in a study of CD8+ T cells in alopecia areata. On this clone itself: No antigen is known for it.

Following RNA extraction, reverse transcription yielded cDNA that acted as the sequencing template. The protocol was immunoSEQ multiplex PCR, while the TCRdb copy is restricted to in-frame clones and leaves out a portion. This sample has some 120,000 clones, with about 50% found just once. The study, taken as a whole, reports: Sharing of TCRs across patients appeared less clear than in mice, possibly for HLA-related reasons.

CDR3 length equals 13 residues. Trimming stripped 4 bases from V and 8 bases from J, with 17 bases between. CDR1 is SQVTM and CDR2 is ANQGSEA in the germline V gene. This chain links TRBV29-1 with TRBJ1-2; D possibly corresponds to TRBD1 (5 bases). Specimen: NKG2D-low CD8+ T cells sorted from blood. The sequence was collected from a human donor with alopecia areata. The CDR3, as DNA: TGCAGCGTTGGGGTGGGGCAATCCTCCGGCTACACCTTC. Encoded protein: CSVGVGQSSGYTF.